The sequence of this T cell receptor (beta chain) was determined in a study of blood T cell repertoires in COVID-19. Overall study context: Researchers got acute and convalescent COVID-19 samples from the United States, Italy and Spain. PBMCs, B-cell-depleted T cells, or T cells provided the cDNA or gDNA that made up the material.

Original data processing: Quantification of nucleated cells was approximated via reference gene primer amplification. Using immunoSEQ multiplex PCR, the repertoire was profiled, and TCRdb retains in-frame clones only, with some absent. D and trimming were read from the DNA, whereas the V and J calls and clone size are those reported in that table. This table holds about 250,000 clones, around 86% found once. This CDR3 contains 15 residues. V lost 3 bases, J lost 1 base, and 7 bases stayed unmatched. Germline loops: CDR1 SGHNT, CDR2 YYREEE (reference sequence). The rearrangement joins TRBV5-4 to TRBJ2-7, with 7 bases fitting TRBD1. The sample comprised peripheral blood. The clonotype comes from an elderly woman with COVID-19, enrolled during active disease. CDR3 coding DNA: TGTGCCAGCAGCTCCCAGTCGACAGGGTCCTACGAGCAGTACTTC. As protein: CASSSQSTGSYEQYF.